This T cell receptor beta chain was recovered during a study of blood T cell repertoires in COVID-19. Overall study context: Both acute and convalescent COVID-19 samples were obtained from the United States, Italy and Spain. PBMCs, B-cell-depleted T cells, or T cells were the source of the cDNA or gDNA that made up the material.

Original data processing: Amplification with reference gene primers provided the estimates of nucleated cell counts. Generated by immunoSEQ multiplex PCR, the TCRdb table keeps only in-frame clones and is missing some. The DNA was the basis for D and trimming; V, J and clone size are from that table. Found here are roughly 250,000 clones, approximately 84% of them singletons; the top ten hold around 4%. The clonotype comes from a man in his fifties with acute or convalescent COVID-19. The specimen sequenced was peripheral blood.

CDR3 region: CASGKGGPQHF. Here the CDR3 DNA reads TGTGCTAGTGGTAAAGGGGGGCCCCAGCATTTT. The V gene is TRBV12-5, the J gene TRBJ1-5; TRBD1 is a possible D gene (6 bases). The V and J ends lost 5 bases and 9 bases respectively, with 8 bases between them. Germline V CDR1 and CDR2: LGHNT, FRNRAP. There are 11 residues in the CDR3.